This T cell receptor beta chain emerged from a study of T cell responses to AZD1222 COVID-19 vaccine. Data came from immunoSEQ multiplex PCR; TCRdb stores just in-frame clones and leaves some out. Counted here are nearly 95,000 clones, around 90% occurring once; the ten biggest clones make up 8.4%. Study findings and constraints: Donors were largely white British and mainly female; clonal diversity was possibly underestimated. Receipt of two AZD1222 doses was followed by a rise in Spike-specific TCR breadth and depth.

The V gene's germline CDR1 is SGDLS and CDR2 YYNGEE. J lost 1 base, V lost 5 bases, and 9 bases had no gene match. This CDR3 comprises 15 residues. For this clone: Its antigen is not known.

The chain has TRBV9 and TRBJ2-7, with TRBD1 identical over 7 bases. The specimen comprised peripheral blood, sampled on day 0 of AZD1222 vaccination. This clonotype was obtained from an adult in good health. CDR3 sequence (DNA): TGTGCCAGCAGTGAGGAACCGGGACAGTCCTACGAGCAGTACTTC. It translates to CASSEEPGQSYEQYF.